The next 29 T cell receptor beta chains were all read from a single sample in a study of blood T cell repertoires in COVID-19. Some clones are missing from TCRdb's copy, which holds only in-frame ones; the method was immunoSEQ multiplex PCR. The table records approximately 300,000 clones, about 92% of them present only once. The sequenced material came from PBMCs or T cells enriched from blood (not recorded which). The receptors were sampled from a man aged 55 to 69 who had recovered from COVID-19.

CDR3 nucleotide sequence: TGTGCCAGCAGCTTAATCCGGGACAAGGAGGAAGAGACCCAGTACTTC. It encodes CASSLIRDKEEETQYF. The rearrangement links TRBV7-3 to TRBJ2-5; D perhaps matches TRBD1 (6 bases). Trimming cost V 1 base and J 3 bases, with 15 bases left between them. Per germline, CDR1 SGHTA and CDR2 FQGTGA. The CDR3 extends over 16 amino acids.

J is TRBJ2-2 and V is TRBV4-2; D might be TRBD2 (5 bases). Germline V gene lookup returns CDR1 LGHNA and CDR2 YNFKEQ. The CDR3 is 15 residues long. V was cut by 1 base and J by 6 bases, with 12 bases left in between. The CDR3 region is CASSQVSIGAGELFF. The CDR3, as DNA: TGTGCCAGCAGCCAAGTGTCTATCGGGGCCGGGGAGCTGTTTTTT.

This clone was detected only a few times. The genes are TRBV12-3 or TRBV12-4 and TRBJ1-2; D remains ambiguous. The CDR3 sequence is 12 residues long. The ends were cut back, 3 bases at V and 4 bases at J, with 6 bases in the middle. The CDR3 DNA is TGTGCCAGCAGTTTCTCCTTCTATGGCTACACCTTC. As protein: CASSFSFYGYTF.

In DNA, the CDR3 is TGTGCCAGCGGGAGCTCTGGAAACACCATATATTTT. Translating gives CASGSSGNTIYF. The rearrangement uses TRBV27 and TRBJ1-3; D is unclear. The CDR3 is made up of 12 amino acids. The V end was cut by 8 bases, the J end by 0 bases, with 5 bases between. CDR1 MNHEY and CDR2 SMNVEV come from the germline V gene (reference sequence).

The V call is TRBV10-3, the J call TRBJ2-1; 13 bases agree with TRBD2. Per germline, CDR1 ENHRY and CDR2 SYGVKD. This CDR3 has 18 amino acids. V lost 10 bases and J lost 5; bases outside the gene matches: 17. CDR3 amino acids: CATLRGLAGTHSNNEQFF. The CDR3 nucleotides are TGTGCCACGCTTCGGGGACTAGCGGGGACACACAGTAACAATGAGCAGTTCTTC.

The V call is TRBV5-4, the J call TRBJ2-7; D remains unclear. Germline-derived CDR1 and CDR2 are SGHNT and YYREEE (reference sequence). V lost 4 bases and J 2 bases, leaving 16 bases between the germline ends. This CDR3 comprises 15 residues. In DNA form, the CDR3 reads TGTGCCAGCAGCCCTAGGATCGCGGAAACCTACGAGCAGTACTTC. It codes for CASSPRIAETYEQYF.

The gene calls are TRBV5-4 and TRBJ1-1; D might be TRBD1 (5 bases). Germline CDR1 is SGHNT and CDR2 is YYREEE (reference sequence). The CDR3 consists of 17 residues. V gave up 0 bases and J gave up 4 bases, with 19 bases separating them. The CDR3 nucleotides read TGTGCCAGCAGCTTGGATCAAGGGGCCTACCAGAGCACTGAAGCTTTCTTT. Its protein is CASSLDQGAYQSTEAFF.

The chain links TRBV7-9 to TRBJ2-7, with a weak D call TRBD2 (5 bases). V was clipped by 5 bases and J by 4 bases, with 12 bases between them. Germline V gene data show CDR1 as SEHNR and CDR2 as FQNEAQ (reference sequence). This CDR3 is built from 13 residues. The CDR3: CASSQAAQYEQYF. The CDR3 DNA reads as TGTGCCAGCAGCCAAGCGGCCCAATACGAGCAGTACTTC.

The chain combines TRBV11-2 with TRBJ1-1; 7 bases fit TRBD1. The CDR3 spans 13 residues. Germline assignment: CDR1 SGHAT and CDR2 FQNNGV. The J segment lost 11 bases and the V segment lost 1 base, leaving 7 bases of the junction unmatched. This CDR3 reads CASSLGGGEGAFF. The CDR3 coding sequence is TGTGCCAGCAGCTTAGGAGGGGGCGAGGGGGCTTTCTTT.

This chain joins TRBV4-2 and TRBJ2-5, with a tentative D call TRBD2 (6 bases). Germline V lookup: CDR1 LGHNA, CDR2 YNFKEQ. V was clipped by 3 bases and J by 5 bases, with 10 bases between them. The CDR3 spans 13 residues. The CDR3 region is CASSQEGRETQYF. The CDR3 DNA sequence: TGTGCCAGCAGCCAGGAGGGAAGGGAGACCCAGTACTTC.

For the CDR3, the DNA is TGCGCCAGCAGCTTGGAACTCTCTCACAATGAGCAGTTCTTC. Translated, it gives CASSLELSHNEQFF. The chain recombines TRBV5-1 with TRBJ2-1; D gene unclear. Germline values: CDR1 SGHRS, CDR2 YFSETQ. The CDR3 covers 14 residues. Trimming took 0 bases from V and 5 from J, leaving 9 bases between them.

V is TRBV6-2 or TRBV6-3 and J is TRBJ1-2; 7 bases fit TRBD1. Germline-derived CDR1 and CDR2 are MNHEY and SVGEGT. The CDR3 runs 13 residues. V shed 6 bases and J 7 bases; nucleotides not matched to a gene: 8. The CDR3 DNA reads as TGTGCCAGCAGCTTCGACAGGGTTGGTGGCTACACCTTC. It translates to CASSFDRVGGYTF.

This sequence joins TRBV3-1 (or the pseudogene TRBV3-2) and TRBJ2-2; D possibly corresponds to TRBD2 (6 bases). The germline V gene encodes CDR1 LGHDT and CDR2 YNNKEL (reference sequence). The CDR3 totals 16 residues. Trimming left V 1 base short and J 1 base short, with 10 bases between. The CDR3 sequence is CASSQVMGGNTGELFF. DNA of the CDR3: TGTGCCAGCAGCCAAGTGATGGGAGGGAACACCGGGGAGCTGTTTTTT.

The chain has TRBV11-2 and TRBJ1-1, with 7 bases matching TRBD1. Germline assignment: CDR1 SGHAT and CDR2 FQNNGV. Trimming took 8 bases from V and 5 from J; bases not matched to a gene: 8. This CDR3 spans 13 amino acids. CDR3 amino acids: CASSSTGFTEAFF. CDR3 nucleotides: TGTGCCAGCTCCTCGACAGGGTTTACTGAAGCTTTCTTT.

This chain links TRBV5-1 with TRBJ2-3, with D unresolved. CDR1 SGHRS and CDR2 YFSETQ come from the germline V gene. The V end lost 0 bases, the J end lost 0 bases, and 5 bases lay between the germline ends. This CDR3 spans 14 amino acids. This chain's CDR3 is CASSLATSTDTQYF. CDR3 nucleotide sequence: TGCGCCAGCAGCTTGGCCACTAGCACAGATACGCAGTATTTT.

The CDR3 nucleotides are TGTGCCAGCGACCTAGCGGACAGCTCCTACAATGAGCAGTTCTTC. The encoded protein is CASDLADSSYNEQFF. The chain uses TRBV19 and TRBJ2-1; the D gene is possibly TRBD2 (7 bases). V was clipped by 9 bases and J by 0 bases, with 15 bases between them. From germline, CDR1 is LNHDA and CDR2 SQIVND (reference sequence). This CDR3 region has 15 residues.

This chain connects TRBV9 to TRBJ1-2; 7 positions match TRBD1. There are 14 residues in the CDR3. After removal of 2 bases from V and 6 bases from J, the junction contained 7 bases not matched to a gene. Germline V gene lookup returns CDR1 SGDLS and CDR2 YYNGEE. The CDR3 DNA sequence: TGTGCCAGCAGCGTGTCCGAGACAGGGAATGGCTACACCTTC. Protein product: CASSVSETGNGYTF.

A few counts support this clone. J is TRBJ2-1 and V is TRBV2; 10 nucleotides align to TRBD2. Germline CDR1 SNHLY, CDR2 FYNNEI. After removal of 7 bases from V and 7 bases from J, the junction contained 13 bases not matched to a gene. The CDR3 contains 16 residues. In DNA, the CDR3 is TGTGCCAGCAAAGGCGCTAGCGGGAGTATTTGGAATGAGCAGTTCTTC. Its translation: CASKGASGSIWNEQFF.

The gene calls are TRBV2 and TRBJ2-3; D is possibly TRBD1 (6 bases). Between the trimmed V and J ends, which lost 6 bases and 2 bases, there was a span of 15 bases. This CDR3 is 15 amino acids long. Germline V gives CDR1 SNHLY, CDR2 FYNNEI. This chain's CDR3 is CASRDQGSFTDTQYF. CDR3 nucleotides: TGTGCCAGCAGGGATCAGGGGTCTTTCACAGATACGCAGTATTTT.

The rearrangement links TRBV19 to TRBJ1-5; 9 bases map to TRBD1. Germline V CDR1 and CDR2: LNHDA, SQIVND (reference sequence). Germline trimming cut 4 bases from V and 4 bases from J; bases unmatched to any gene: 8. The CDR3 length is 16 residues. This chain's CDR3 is CASSTMDRGGNQPQHF. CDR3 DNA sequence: TGTGCCAGTAGTACCATGGACAGGGGAGGGAATCAGCCCCAGCATTTT.

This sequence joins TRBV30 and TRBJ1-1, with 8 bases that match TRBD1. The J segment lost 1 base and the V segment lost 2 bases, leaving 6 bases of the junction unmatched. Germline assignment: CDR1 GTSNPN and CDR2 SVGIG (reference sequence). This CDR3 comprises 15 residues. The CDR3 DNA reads TGTGCCTGGAGTTTAACCGGGACAGGGAACACTGAAGCTTTCTTT. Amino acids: CAWSLTGTGNTEAFF. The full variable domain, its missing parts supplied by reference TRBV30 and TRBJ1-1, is SQTIHQWPATLVQPVGSPLSLECTVEGTSNPNLYWYRQAAGRGLQLLFYSVGIGQISSEVPQNLSASRPQDRQFILSSKKLLLSDSGFYLCAWSLTGTGNTEAFFGQGTRLTVV.

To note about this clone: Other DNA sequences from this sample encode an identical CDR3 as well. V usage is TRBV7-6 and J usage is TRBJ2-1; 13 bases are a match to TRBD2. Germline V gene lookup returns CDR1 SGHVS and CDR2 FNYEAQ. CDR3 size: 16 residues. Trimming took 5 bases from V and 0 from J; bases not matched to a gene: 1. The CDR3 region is CASSRTSGSSYNEQFF. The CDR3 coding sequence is TGTGCCAGCAGCCGGACTAGCGGGAGCTCCTACAATGAGCAGTTCTTC.

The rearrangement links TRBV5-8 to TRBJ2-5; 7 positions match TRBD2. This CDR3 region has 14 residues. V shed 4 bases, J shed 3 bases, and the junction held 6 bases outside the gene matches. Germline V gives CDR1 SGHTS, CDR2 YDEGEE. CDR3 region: CASSPWTREETQYF. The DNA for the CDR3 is TGTGCCAGCAGCCCATGGACTAGGGAAGAGACCCAGTACTTC.

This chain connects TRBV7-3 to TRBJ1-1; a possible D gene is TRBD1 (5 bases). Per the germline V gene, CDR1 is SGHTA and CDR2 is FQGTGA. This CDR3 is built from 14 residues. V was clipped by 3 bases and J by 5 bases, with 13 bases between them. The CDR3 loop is CASSFQGGGTEAFF. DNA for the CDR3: TGTGCCAGCAGCTTCCAGGGAGGAGGGACTGAAGCTTTCTTT.

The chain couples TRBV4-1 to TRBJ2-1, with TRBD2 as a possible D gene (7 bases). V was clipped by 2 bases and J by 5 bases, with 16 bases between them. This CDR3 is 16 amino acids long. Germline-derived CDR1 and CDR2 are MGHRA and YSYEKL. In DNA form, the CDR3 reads TGCGCCAGCAGCCAACCCCGGAGGGGGGGCCACAATGAGCAGTTCTTC. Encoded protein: CASSQPRRGGHNEQFF.

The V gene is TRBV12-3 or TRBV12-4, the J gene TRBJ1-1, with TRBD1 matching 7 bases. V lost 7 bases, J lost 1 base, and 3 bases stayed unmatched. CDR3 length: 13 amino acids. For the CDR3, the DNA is TGTGCCAGCAAGGGACAGACGAACACTGAAGCTTTCTTT. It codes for CASKGQTNTEAFF.

CDR3 residues: CASSSGEGNGELFF. CDR3 bases: TGTGCCAGCAGTTCCGGTGAGGGTAACGGGGAGCTGTTTTTT. This chain joins TRBV5-5 and TRBJ2-2; tentatively, D is TRBD2 (5 bases). The CDR3 has 14 amino acids. Germline V gives CDR1 SGHKS, CDR2 YYEKEE (reference sequence). Trimming left V 5 bases short and J 7 bases short, with 15 bases between.

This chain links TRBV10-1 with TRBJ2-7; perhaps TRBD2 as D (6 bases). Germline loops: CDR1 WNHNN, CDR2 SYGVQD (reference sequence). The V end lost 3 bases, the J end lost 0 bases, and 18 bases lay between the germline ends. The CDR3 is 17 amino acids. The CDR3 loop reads CASSDGLVAGSSYEQYF. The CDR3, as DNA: TGCGCCAGCAGTGACGGGCTAGTGGCGGGGAGCTCCTACGAGCAGTACTTC.

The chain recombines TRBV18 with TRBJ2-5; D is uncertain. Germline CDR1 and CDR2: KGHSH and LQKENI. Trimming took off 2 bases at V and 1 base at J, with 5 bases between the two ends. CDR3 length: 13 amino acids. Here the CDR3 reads CASSPNSQETQYF. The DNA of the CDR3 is TGTGCCAGCTCACCAAACAGCCAAGAGACCCAGTACTTC.